The sequence of this T cell receptor beta chain was determined in a study of blood T cells in healthy people across ages. This CDR3 region has 15 residues. J was trimmed by 8 bases and V by 2 bases; bases with no gene match: 10. Germline V gives CDR1 SGHRS, CDR2 YFSETQ. Combining a sample-barcoded 5' primer with a J-beta primer mix, a second PCR ran for 7 to 11 cycles. Via MiXCR, TCRdb re-called the 5' RACE reads, giving one row per CDR3 protein. Among roughly 1,500,000 distinct CDR3 sequences, about 32% were seen once, and the ten largest hold approximately 10%. The sample was blood. The rearrangement uses TRBV5-1 and TRBJ2-1; 7 positions match TRBD2. The sequence was collected from a woman in her 30s in good health. CDR3 sequence reads: CASSLTAGLGDEQFF. The CDR3 bases are TGCGCCAGCAGCTTAACAGCGGGGCTCGGGGATGAGCAGTTCTTC.